Reported below is one TCR beta chain. Its antigen is not yet known. The record has no base qualities; no much larger clone is one base away. Every donor in the study was a healthy Caucasian. The twin cohort comprised three pairs of female monozygotic twins, all aged roughly 18 to 29 years. Peripheral blood mononuclear cells were used as the source from which RNA for TCR libraries was isolated. Between the V and J ends, shortened by 0 bases and 3 bases respectively, the junction contains 11 bases. Taken from cysteine to phenylalanine, the CDR3 has 15 residues. The read is trimmed to its CDR3 DNA, 45 bases read in frame from base 1. As encoded in the germline V gene (reference sequence), CDR1 is LGHDT while CDR2 is YNNKEL. The data belong to a study of identical twins (dated by TCRdb to the mid-2010s). General notes on the study: TCR alpha and beta repertoires from monozygotic twins, unrelated adults of various ages and cord blood were deep-sequenced to test whether fetal clonotypes persist. To rule out contamination, replicate twin experiments were performed at different times with different library preparation protocols.

Receptor amplification or capture employed 5' RACE. Instrument on record: Illumina HiSeq 2000. A universal primer binding site was introduced by template switching, and a unique molecular identifier was present in the final cDNA, enabling accurate counting of TCR cDNA molecules. Specific primers in the conserved constant-segment region were used to synthesize first-strand cDNA for TCR alpha and beta chains. To control for contamination, every cDNA library carried two barcodes: a SMART-Mk sample barcode plus Illumina barcodes. TruSeq adapter sequences, together with Illumina sample barcodes, were added in two successive PCR steps. TCR alpha and beta cDNA libraries were sequenced on the Illumina HiSeq platform with custom primers. Concerning the study's data processing: Unique molecular identifiers were extracted from raw reads with MiGEC, and CDR3 positions were determined with MiXCR. For each individual, recombination models were inferred using an EM algorithm with the repgenHMM and IGoR tools. Shared clonotypes were analyzed with the tcR package in R, and sharing was normalized by the product of cloneset sizes. To study raw recombination without the effects of thymic and clonal selection, out-of-frame nonproductive sequences were analyzed. TCRdb reanalyzed the raw reads on its own, using fastp at Q25 for trimming and MiXCR for clone calling, and kept in-frame beta chains. Entries are consolidated by CDR3 protein sequence, retaining the most common genes and DNA. For this entry, the V and J calls and clone size follow TCRdb and not the study's own pipeline. Counted in this sample were 650,000 to 800,000 distinct CDR3 sequences; 8.5% to 9% of them appeared once. More than 0.75% of the sample belongs to the ten largest clones.

Summary of the overall study and its limitations: Out-of-frame TCR alpha sharing in monozygotic twins was systematically underestimated by recombination models, whereas sharing between unrelated individuals was in agreement with the recombination models. In beta out-of-frame sequences, excess twin sharing was weaker, because having fewer shared sequences lowered the signal-to-noise ratio. Because the same donors could not be followed over many years, the conclusions depended on cross-sectional statistical analysis. Invariant T cells such as MAIT and iNKT could partly confound zero-insertion analyses, although diverse VJ usage argued against such confounding for most clonotypes. Fewer insertions were carried by abundant cord blood beta clonotypes, a similar but weaker trend appeared in young adult naive repertoires, and no such trend appeared in memory repertoires. Compared with coincidental sharing between unrelated individuals, an excess of low generation-probability sequences was observed among out-of-frame TCR alpha sequences shared between twins.

The sample was also linked to a second study, of yellow fever vaccine responses in identical twins. From the second report: The authors reported that the T cell response to vaccination in identical twins appeared partly convergent and partly personalized. In identical twins, the study followed T cell clones that responded to the vaccine with precision.

The TCR originated in a woman aged 18-29 years in good health. Sequencing used PBMCs. The chain is assembled from TRBV3-1 and TRBJ2-5; TRBD2 is a possible D gene, resting on 6 matching bases. The CDR3 sequence is CASSQDLGGEETQYF. The DNA is TGTGCCAGCAGCCAAGATCTCGGGGGAGAAGAGACCCAGTACTTC.